One and the same sample provided the 7 T cell receptor beta chains below, sequenced in a study of blood T cell repertoires in COVID-19. Assay used: immunoSEQ multiplex PCR; TCRdb lists only in-frame clones, some missing. There are over 200,000 clones in the sample; approximately 86% occur only once, and roughly 4.9% lies in the top ten. The sequenced sample consisted of PBMCs or T cells enriched from blood (not recorded which). The receptors come from a woman under 40 who had been exposed to COVID-19.

The CDR3 loop is CASSRDRVGTEAFF. CDR3 bases: TGTGCCAGCAGCCGCGACAGGGTTGGCACTGAAGCTTTCTTT. The V gene is TRBV6-5, the J gene TRBJ1-1, with TRBD1 identical over 7 bases. Germline V gene lookup returns CDR1 MNHEY and CDR2 SVGAGI. V lost 6 bases to trimming and J lost 4 bases; unmatched junction nucleotides: 8. The CDR3 loop spans 14 amino acids.

This clone was found once. This chain links TRBV29-1 with TRBJ2-5; tentatively, D is TRBD2 (6 bases). The germline V gene encodes CDR1 SQVTM and CDR2 ANQGSEA. This CDR3 spans 12 amino acids. In DNA form, the CDR3 reads TGCAGTGTTCTAGCGAGCCAAGAGACCCAGTACTTC. Protein: CSVLASQETQYF.

The CDR3: CSVVTPKKRNEQFF. CDR3 DNA sequence: TGCAGCGTTGTGACTCCGAAAAAAAGAAATGAGCAGTTCTTC. The chain couples TRBV29-1 to TRBJ2-1, with D unclear. This CDR3 spans 14 amino acids. Trimming removed 4 bases at V and 7 bases at J, with 17 bases between. CDR1 and CDR2 (germline): SQVTM, ANQGSEA.

This clone was recorded many times. The chain couples TRBV19 to TRBJ2-5; TRBD1 might be the D (6 bases). The CDR3 is 15 amino acids. Germline CDR1 LNHDA, CDR2 SQIVND (reference sequence). The germline V and J ends were trimmed by 8 bases and 4 bases, with 20 bases remaining between them. In DNA, the CDR3 is TGTGCCAGTTCACGAATCCTACAGGGTCCAGAGACCCAGTACTTC. Translating gives CASSRILQGPETQYF.

The chain carries TRBV6-2 or TRBV6-3 and TRBJ1-2, with TRBD1 as a possible D gene (5 bases). The V end was cut by 0 bases, the J end by 6 bases, with 17 bases between. The CDR3 contains 16 residues. Germline CDR1 reads MNHEY; CDR2 reads SVGEGT. This chain's CDR3 is CASSYSTRQGTNGYTF. The CDR3, as DNA: TGTGCCAGCAGTTACTCGACCCGGCAGGGTACTAATGGCTACACCTTC.

The V and J genes are TRBV7-9 and TRBJ1-1, with unresolved D. Germline V gives CDR1 SEHNR, CDR2 FQNEAQ (reference sequence). V dropped 5 bases and J dropped 11 bases, with 9 bases sitting between them. This CDR3 has 10 amino acids. The CDR3 nucleotides are TGTGCCAGCAGCCTACACGGGGCTTTCTTT. This translates into CASSLHGAFF.

V is TRBV5-1 and J is TRBJ1-1; D call uncertain. The CDR3 has 14 residues. CDR1 and CDR2 (germline): SGHRS, YFSETQ. Trimming stripped 0 bases from V and 1 base from J, with 7 bases between. The CDR3 DNA reads as TGCGCCAGCAGCTTGGTCGCGGGGAACACTGAAGCTTTCTTT. Its translation is CASSLVAGNTEAFF.